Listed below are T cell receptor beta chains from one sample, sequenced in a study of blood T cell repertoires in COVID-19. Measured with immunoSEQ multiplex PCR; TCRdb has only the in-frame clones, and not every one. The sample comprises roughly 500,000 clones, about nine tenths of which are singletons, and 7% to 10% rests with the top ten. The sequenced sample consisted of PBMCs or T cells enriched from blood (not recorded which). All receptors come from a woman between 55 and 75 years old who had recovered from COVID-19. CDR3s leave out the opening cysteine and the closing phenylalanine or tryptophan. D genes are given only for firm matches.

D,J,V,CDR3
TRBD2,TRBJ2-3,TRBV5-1,ASSLGLAGGTDTQY
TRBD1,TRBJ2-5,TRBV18,ASSSGQGATETQY
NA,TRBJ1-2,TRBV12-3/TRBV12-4,ASRSVYGYT
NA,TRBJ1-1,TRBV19,ASRTRLEAF
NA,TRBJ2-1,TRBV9,ASSKKGGTASAEQF
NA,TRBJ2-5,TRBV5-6,ASSLLQLQETQY
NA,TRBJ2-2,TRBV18,ASSSQSGGELF
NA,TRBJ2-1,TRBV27,ASSSGGTYNEQF
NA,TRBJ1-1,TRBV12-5,ASGLDIMNTEAF
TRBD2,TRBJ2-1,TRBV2,ASRAFSGGPNEQF
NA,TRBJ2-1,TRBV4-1,ASSLAVRGGKNEQF
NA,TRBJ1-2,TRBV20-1,SASGSHGYT
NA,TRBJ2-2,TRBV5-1,ASSLGQNTGELF
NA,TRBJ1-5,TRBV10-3,AISESTVLNQPQH
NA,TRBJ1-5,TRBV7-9,ASSSTTHQPQH
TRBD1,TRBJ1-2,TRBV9,ASSVTGANYGYT